Below, one T cell receptor (beta chain) is given with its context. Its antigen is not known. The source of the sample is a study of T cells expressing NK-cell markers. Study details: One of eight sequenced donors was HCMV-seronegative; the other seven were seropositive. Study-wide findings and caveats: Dominance of the CD3+CD56-NKG2C+ fraction by these clonotypes also held in a few donors. The contribution of dominant NKG2C+ clonotypes to CD8+ T cells in more than five donors was roughly 1.0-7.5%.

TCRdb reprocessed the 5' RACE reads, keeping one entry per CDR3 protein, no DNA. The sample includes 500,000 to 600,000 distinct CDR3 sequences. The CDR3 spans 14 residues. Germline CDR1 and CDR2: MDHEN and SYDVKM. The source is a man aged 18-30 years in good health. The J gene is TRBJ2-2, the V gene TRBV28. The sample taken for sequencing was blood T cells: a sorted CD56 or NKG2C T cell subset, CD4+ or CD8+ T cells, or bulk PBMC T cells (not recorded which). CDR3 in amino acids: CASSLGLNTGELFF.